The following is a T cell receptor (beta chain) sequence with its context. CDR3 length equals 15 residues. Germline V gene lookup returns CDR1 MNHEY and CDR2 SVGAGI. The trim removed 2 bases at V and 6 bases at J, leaving 8 bases unmatched. Sequenced by immunoSEQ multiplex PCR; TCRdb stores in-frame clones only, minus some. The sample yields about 200,000 clones, about 88% seen once. This sample stems from a study of blood T cell repertoires in COVID-19. One Seattle source followed patients from active infection through their disease course. The clonotype was recovered from a man aged 45 to 65 with COVID-19, enrolled during active disease. The J gene is TRBJ1-2, the V gene TRBV6-5, with 8 positions matching TRBD1. The sequencing input was peripheral blood. CDR3 coding DNA: TGTGCCAGCAGTTACCCAGGACAGGGAAGGAATGGCTACACCTTC. Protein sequence: CASSYPGQGRNGYTF.